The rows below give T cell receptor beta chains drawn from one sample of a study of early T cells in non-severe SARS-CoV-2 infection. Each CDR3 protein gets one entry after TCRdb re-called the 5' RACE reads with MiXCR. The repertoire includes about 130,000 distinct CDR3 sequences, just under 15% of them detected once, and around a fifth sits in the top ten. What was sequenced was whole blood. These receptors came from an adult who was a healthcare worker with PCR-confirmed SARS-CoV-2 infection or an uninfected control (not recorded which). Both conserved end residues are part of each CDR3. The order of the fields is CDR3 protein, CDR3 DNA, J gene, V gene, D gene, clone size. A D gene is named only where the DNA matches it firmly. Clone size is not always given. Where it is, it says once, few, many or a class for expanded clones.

CDR3: CASSQEAGDYYNEQFF; DNA: TGTGCCAGCAGCCAAGAAGCGGGGGATTACTACAATGAGCAGTTCTTC; J: TRBJ2-1; V: TRBV4-2; D: TRBD2; size: few
CDR3: CDGDSNSPLHF; DNA: TGTGACGGGGACAGTAATTCACCCCTCCACTTT; J: TRBJ1-6; V: TRBV7-6; D: TRBD1; size: many
CDR3: CASRAAHPNTGELFF; DNA: TGTGCCAGCAGAGCAGCGCATCCGAACACCGGGGAGCTGTTTTTT; J: TRBJ2-2; V: TRBV6-2/TRBV6-3; D: .; size: .
CDR3: CSARGFAGVDLNEQFF; DNA: TGCAGTGCTAGGGGATTTGCGGGGGTAGACCTCAATGAGCAGTTCTTC; J: TRBJ2-1; V: TRBV20-1; D: TRBD2; size: many
CDR3: CASSQRGQPQHF; DNA: TGTGCCAGCAGCCAAAGGGGGCAGCCCCAGCATTTT; J: TRBJ1-5; V: TRBV7-6; D: .; size: .
CDR3: CASSRVGGDTDTQYF; DNA: TGTGCCAGCAGCCGGGTCGGGGGAGACACAGATACGCAGTATTTT; J: TRBJ2-3; V: TRBV11-1; D: .; size: .
CDR3: CASSVNSKETQYF; DNA: TGTGCCAGCAGCGTAAACAGCAAAGAGACCCAGTACTTC; J: TRBJ2-5; V: TRBV9; D: .; size: few
CDR3: CASSLAETEGETQYF; DNA: TGTGCCAGCAGCTTAGCAGAAACCGAGGGGGAGACCCAGTACTTC; J: TRBJ2-5; V: TRBV7-9; D: .; size: .
CDR3: CASRAFSAGASYEQYF; DNA: TGTGCCAGCAGAGCTTTTTCGGCGGGGGCCTCCTACGAGCAGTACTTC; J: TRBJ2-7; V: TRBV6-1; D: .; size: few
CDR3: CASSPLGRSQGETQYF; DNA: TGTGCCAGCTCACCACTGGGGCGGTCCCAAGGAGAGACCCAGTACTTC; J: TRBJ2-5; V: TRBV18; D: .; size: few
CDR3: CASSQVPQLETQYF; DNA: TGCGCCAGCAGCCAAGTACCCCAGTTAGAGACCCAGTACTTC; J: TRBJ2-5; V: TRBV4-1; D: .; size: few
CDR3: CATSGTGLTGELFF; DNA: TGTGCCACCAGTGGGACAGGGTTGACCGGGGAGCTGTTTTTT; J: TRBJ2-2; V: TRBV24-1; D: TRBD1; size: .
CDR3: CASSGDREFSYEQYF; DNA: TGTGCCAGCAGTGGGGACAGGGAATTCTCCTACGAGCAGTACTTC; J: TRBJ2-7; V: TRBV25-1; D: TRBD1; size: .
CDR3: CSVLTGGPNTEAFF; DNA: TGCAGCGTGTTGACAGGGGGACCGAACACTGAAGCTTTCTTT; J: TRBJ1-1; V: TRBV29-1; D: TRBD1; size: .
CDR3: CASRRDVVGSPLHF; DNA: TGTGCCAGCAGACGCGACGTGGTGGGTTCACCCCTCCACTTT; J: TRBJ1-6; V: TRBV2; D: .; size: few
CDR3: CASSAGDSNQPQHF; DNA: TGTGCCAGCTCTGCAGGGGATAGCAATCAGCCCCAGCATTTT; J: TRBJ1-5; V: TRBV18; D: .; size: .
CDR3: CASSDSKQAGQYF; DNA: TGTGCCAGCAGTGACTCTAAACAGGCGGGGCAGTACTTC; J: TRBJ2-7; V: TRBV6-4; D: .; size: few
CDR3: CASRDRRETQYF; DNA: TGTGCCAGCCGGGACAGAAGAGAGACCCAGTACTTC; J: TRBJ2-5; V: TRBV21-1; D: .; size: few
CDR3: CASSPRNGEDHEKLFF; DNA: TGTGCCAGCTCACCCCGAAACGGGGAGGATCATGAAAAACTGTTTTTT; J: TRBJ1-4; V: TRBV18; D: .; size: few
CDR3: CASSSLYGRGAYEQYF; DNA: TGTGCCAGCAGCTCGCTTTATGGGCGGGGGGCCTACGAGCAGTACTTC; J: TRBJ2-7; V: TRBV7-2; D: TRBD2; size: .
CDR3: CAAWRERLAKNIQYF; DNA: TGCGCCGCGTGGAGGGAGAGACTAGCCAAAAACATTCAGTACTTC; J: TRBJ2-4; V: TRBV23-1; D: .; size: .
CDR3: CASSVGSDSSIGNTIYF; DNA: TGTGCCAGCAGCGTAGGTTCGGACAGCTCAATTGGAAACACCATATATTTT; J: TRBJ1-3; V: TRBV9; D: .; size: few
CDR3: CASGSALYEQYF; DNA: TGTGCCAGCGGGTCTGCCTTGTACGAGCAGTACTTC; J: TRBJ2-7; V: TRBV2; D: .; size: .
CDR3: CASSLMSPQETQYF; DNA: TGCGCCAGCAGCTTGATGTCGCCGCAAGAGACCCAGTACTTC; J: TRBJ2-5; V: TRBV5-1; D: .; size: few
CDR3: CASIEAGGAYNEQFF; DNA: TGTGCCAGCATCGAGGCGGGGGGCGCCTACAATGAGCAGTTCTTC; J: TRBJ2-1; V: TRBV12-3/TRBV12-4; D: TRBD2; size: many
CDR3: CASSQDSFYSNQPQHF; DNA: TGTGCCAGCAGCCAAGACTCTTTCTATAGCAATCAGCCCCAGCATTTT; J: TRBJ1-5; V: TRBV3-1; D: .; size: .
CDR3: CASSPFPLLGTENADTQYF; DNA: TGTGCCAGCTCACCGTTTCCACTACTCGGGACAGAAAACGCAGATACGCAGTATTTT; J: TRBJ2-3; V: TRBV18; D: TRBD1; size: .
CDR3: CASSNIDRDGYEQYF; DNA: TGTGCCAGTAGTAACATCGACAGGGACGGTTACGAGCAGTACTTC; J: TRBJ2-7; V: TRBV19; D: TRBD1; size: few
CDR3: CSVSGGNSNQPQHF; DNA: TGCAGCGTGTCCGGGGGAAATAGCAATCAGCCCCAGCATTTT; J: TRBJ1-5; V: TRBV29-1; D: .; size: few
CDR3: CASSEAGKRTEAFF; DNA: TGTGCCAGCAGTGAAGCAGGGAAACGCACTGAAGCTTTCTTT; J: TRBJ1-1; V: TRBV6-1; D: .; size: many
CDR3: CASSSTGRGSPLHF; DNA: TGTGCCAGCAGTTCGACCGGCCGGGGGTCACCCCTCCACTTT; J: TRBJ1-6; V: TRBV7-9; D: .; size: .
CDR3: CATSESTGTRETQYF; DNA: TGTGCCACCAGTGAGTCCACTGGGACGAGAGAGACCCAGTACTTC; J: TRBJ2-5; V: TRBV24-1; D: .; size: .
CDR3: CASSLVSSGTEAFF; DNA: TGTGCCAGCAGCCTCGTTTCTTCGGGCACTGAAGCTTTCTTT; J: TRBJ1-1; V: TRBV7-9; D: .; size: many
CDR3: CASSLEGHFPGEQYF; DNA: TGTGCCAGCAGCTTGGAGGGGCACTTCCCCGGCGAGCAGTACTTC; J: TRBJ2-7; V: TRBV5-5; D: .; size: .
CDR3: CASSESYGETEQYF; DNA: TGCGCCAGCAGCGAATCGTACGGAGAGACCGAGCAGTACTTC; J: TRBJ2-7; V: TRBV5-1; D: .; size: few
CDR3: CASSYSPNYGYTF; DNA: TGTGCCAGCAGTTACAGTCCGAACTATGGCTACACCTTC; J: TRBJ1-2; V: TRBV12-3/TRBV12-4; D: .; size: few
CDR3: CASGDGLYGYTF; DNA: TGTGCCAGCGGGGACGGTCTCTATGGCTACACCTTC; J: TRBJ1-2; V: TRBV2; D: .; size: few
CDR3: CASTERVSGGVGTDTQYF; DNA: TGTGCCAGCACCGAAAGGGTTAGCGGGGGAGTCGGCACAGATACGCAGTATTTT; J: TRBJ2-3; V: TRBV6-1; D: TRBD2; size: few
CDR3: CASSFGGAYTQYF; DNA: TGTGCCAGCAGCTTCGGGGGGGCCTATACGCAGTATTTT; J: TRBJ2-3; V: TRBV7-2; D: TRBD2; size: few
CDR3: CASGDRGLVAFF; DNA: TGTGCCAGCGGTGACAGGGGGCTTGTAGCTTTCTTT; J: TRBJ1-1; V: TRBV6-2/TRBV6-3; D: TRBD1; size: many
CDR3: CSASGTFYEQYF; DNA: TGCAGCGCCTCCGGGACATTTTACGAGCAGTACTTC; J: TRBJ2-7; V: TRBV29-1; D: .; size: .
CDR3: CASSLYLGDFYEQYF; DNA: TGTGCCAGCAGCTTGTATTTGGGGGACTTCTACGAGCAGTACTTC; J: TRBJ2-7; V: TRBV5-5; D: .; size: many